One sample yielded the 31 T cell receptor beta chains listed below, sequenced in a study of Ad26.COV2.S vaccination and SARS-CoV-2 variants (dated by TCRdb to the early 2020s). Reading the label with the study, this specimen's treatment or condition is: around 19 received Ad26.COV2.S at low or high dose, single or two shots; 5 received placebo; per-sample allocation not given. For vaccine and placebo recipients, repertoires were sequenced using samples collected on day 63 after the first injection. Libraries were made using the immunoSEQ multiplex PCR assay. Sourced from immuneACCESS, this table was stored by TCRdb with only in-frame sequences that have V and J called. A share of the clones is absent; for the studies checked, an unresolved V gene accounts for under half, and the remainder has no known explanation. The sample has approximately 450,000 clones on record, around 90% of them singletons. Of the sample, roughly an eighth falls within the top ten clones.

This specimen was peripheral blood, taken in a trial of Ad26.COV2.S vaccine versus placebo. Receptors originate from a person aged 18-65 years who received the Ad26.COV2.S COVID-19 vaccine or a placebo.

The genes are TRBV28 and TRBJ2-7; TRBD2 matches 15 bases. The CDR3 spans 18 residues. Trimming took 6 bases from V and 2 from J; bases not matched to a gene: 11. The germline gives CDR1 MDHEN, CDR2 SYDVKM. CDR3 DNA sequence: TGTGCCAGCAGACCCTATAGTCGGACTAGCGGGAGGGCCTACGAGCAGTACTTC. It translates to CASRPYSRTSGRAYEQYF.

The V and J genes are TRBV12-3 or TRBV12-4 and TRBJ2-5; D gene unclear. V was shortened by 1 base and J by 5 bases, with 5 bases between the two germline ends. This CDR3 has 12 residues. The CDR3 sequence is CASSLGVETQYF. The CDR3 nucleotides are TGTGCCAGCAGTTTAGGAGTCGAGACCCAGTACTTC.

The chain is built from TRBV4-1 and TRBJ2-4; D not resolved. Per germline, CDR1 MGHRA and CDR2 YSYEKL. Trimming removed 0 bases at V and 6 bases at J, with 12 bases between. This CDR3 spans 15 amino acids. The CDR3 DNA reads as TGCGCCAGCAGCCAAGAGGATTTAGGTTTAAACATTCAGTACTTC. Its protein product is CASSQEDLGLNIQYF.

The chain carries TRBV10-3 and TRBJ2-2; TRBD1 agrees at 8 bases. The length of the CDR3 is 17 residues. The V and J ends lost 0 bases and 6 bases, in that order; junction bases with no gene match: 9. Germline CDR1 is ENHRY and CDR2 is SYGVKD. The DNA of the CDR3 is TGTGCCATCAGTGAGTCCGGACAGGGAATAGGTGCCGGGGAGCTGTTTTTT. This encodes CAISESGQGIGAGELFF.

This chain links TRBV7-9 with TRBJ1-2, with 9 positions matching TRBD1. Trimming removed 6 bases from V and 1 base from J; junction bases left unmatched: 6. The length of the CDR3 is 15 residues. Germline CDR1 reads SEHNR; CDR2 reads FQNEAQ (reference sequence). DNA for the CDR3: TGTGCCAGCAGTTTTGGGACAGGGAGTAACTATGGCTACACCTTC. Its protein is CASSFGTGSNYGYTF. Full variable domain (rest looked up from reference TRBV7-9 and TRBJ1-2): DTGVSQNPRHKITKRGQNVTFRCDPISEHNRLYWYRQTLGQGPEFLTYFQNEAQLEKSRLLSDRFSAERPKGSFSTLEIQRTEQGDSAMYLCASSFGTGSNYGYTFGSGTRLTVV.

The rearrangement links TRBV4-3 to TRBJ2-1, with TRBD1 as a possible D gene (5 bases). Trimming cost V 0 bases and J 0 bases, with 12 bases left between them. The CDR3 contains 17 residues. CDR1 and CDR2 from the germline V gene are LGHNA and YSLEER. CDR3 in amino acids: CASSQDWRQSSYNEQFF. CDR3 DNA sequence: TGCGCCAGCAGCCAAGATTGGCGACAGAGCTCCTACAATGAGCAGTTCTTC.

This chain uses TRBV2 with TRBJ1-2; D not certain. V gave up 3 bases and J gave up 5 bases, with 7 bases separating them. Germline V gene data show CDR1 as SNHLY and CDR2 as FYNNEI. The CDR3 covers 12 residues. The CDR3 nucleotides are TGTGCCAGCAGTGAGGGCGGATATGGCTACACCTTC. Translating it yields CASSEGGYGYTF.

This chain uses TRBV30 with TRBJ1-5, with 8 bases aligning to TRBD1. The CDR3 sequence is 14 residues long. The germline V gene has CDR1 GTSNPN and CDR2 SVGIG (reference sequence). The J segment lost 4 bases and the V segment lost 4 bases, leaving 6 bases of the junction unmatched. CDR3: CAWNGQGLNQPQHF. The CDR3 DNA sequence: TGTGCCTGGAATGGACAGGGTCTTAATCAGCCCCAGCATTTT.

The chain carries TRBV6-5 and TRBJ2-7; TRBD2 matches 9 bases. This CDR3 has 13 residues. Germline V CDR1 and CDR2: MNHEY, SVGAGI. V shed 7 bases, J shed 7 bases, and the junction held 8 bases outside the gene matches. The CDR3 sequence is CASTASGNWEQYF. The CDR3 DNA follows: TGTGCCAGCACTGCTAGCGGGAACTGGGAGCAGTACTTC.

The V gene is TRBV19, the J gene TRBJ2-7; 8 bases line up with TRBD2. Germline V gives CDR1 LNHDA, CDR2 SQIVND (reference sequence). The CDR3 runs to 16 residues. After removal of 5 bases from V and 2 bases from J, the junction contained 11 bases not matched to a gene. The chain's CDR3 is CASSGRAGVPPYEQYF. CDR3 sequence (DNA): TGTGCCAGTAGTGGCCGAGCGGGAGTACCACCCTACGAGCAGTACTTC.

The CDR3 is CASSQQRTGNQPQHF. The CDR3 DNA follows: TGCGCCAGCAGCCAACAACGTACAGGGAATCAGCCCCAGCATTTT. V is TRBV4-3 and J is TRBJ1-5; D possibly corresponds to TRBD1 (6 bases). This CDR3 has 15 amino acids. V lost 2 bases and J lost 4, with 12 bases in between. CDR1 and CDR2 (germline): LGHNA, YSLEER.

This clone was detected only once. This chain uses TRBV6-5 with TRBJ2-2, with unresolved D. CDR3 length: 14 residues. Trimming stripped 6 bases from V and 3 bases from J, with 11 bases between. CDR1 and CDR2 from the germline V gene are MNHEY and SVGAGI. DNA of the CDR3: TGTGCCAGCAGGTCGAATCCTGACACCGGGGAGCTGTTTTTT. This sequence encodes CASRSNPDTGELFF.

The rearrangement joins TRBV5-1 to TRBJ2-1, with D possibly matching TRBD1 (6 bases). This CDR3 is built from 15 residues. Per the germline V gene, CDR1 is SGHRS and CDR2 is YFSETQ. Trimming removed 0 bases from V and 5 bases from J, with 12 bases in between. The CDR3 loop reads CASSLVGDTHNEQFF. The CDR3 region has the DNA TGCGCCAGCAGCTTGGTTGGGGACACCCACAATGAGCAGTTCTTC.

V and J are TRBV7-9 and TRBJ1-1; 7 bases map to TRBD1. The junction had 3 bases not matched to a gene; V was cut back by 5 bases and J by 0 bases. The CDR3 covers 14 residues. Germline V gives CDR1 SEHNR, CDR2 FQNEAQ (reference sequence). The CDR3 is CASSPTGLNTEAFF. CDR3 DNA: TGTGCCAGCAGCCCGACAGGGTTGAACACTGAAGCTTTCTTT.

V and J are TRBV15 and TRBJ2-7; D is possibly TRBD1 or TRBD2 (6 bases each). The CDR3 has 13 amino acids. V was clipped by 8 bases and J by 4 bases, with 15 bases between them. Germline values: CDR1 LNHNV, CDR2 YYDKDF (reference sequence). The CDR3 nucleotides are TGTGCCACCGGAAACAGGGAGGCGTACGAGCAGTACTTC. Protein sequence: CATGNREAYEQYF.

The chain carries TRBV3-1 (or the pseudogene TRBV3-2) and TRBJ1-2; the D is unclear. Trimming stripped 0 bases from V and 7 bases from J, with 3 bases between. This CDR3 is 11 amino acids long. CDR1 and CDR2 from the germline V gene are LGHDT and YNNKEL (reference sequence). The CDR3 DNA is TGTGCCAGCAGCCAAGATACTGGCTACACCTTC. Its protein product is CASSQDTGYTF.

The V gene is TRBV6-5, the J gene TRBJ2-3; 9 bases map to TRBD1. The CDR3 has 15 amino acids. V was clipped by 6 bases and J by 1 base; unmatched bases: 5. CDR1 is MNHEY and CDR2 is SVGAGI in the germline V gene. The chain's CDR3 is CASRKTGGCTDTQYF. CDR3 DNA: TGTGCCAGCAGGAAAACAGGGGGCTGCACAGATACGCAGTATTTT.

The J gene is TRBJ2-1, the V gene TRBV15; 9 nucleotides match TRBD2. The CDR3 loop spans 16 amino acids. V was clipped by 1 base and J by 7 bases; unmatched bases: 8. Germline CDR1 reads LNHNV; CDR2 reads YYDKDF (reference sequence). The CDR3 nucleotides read TGTGCCACCAGCAGAGGAGCGGGAGGCACCGGAAATGAGCAGTTCTTC. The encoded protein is CATSRGAGGTGNEQFF.

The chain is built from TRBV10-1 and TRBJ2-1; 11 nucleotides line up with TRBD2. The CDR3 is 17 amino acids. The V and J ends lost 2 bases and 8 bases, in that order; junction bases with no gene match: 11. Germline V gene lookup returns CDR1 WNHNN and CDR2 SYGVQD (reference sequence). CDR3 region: CASSENPPLAGGYEQFF. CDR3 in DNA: TGCGCCAGCAGTGAGAATCCCCCCCTAGCGGGAGGATATGAGCAGTTCTTC.

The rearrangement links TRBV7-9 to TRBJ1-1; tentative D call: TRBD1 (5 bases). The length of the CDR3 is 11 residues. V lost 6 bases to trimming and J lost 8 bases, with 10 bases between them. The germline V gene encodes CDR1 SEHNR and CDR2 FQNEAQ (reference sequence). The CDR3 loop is CASSFDREAFF. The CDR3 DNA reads TGTGCCAGCAGTTTCGACAGAGAAGCTTTCTTT. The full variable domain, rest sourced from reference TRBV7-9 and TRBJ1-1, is DTGVSQNPRHKITKRGQNVTFRCDPISEHNRLYWYRQTLGQGPEFLTYFQNEAQLEKSRLLSDRFSAERPKGSFSTLEIQRTEQGDSAMYLCASSFDREAFFGQGTRLTVV.

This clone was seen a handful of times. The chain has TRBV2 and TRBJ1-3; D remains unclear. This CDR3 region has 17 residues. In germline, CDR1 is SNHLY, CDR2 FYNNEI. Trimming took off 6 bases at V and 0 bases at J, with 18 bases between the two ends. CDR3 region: CASRRYQISSSGNTIYF. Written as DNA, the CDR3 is TGTGCCAGCAGGCGATACCAGATTTCATCCTCTGGAAACACCATATATTTT.

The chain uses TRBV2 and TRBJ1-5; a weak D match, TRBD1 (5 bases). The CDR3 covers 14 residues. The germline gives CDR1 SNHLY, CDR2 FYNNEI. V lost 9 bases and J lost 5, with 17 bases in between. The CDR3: CASSGGITDQPQHF. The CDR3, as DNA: TGTGCCAGTTCCGGGGGGATTACAGATCAGCCCCAGCATTTT.

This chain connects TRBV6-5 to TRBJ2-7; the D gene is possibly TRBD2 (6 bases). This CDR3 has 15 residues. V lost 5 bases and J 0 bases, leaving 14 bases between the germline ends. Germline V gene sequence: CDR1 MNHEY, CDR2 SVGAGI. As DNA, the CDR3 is TGTGCCAGCAGTATACCTCGGCGGGGCTCCTACGAGCAGTACTTC. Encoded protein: CASSIPRRGSYEQYF.

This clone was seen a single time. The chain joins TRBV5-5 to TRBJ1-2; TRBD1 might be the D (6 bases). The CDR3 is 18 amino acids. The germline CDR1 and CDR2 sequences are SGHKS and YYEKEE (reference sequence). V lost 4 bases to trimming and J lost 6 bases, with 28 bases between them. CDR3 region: CASSHSGLGWAGVDGYTF. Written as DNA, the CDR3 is TGTGCCAGCAGCCACTCGGGGTTAGGGTGGGCAGGGGTGGATGGCTACACCTTC.

CDR3 loop: CASSLRGPKDNEQFF. For the CDR3, the DNA is TGTGCCAGCAGCTTAAGAGGGCCTAAGGACAATGAGCAGTTCTTC. The chain employs TRBV7-2 and TRBJ2-1; D may be TRBD2 (5 bases). CDR3 size: 15 residues. Germline-derived CDR1 and CDR2 are SGHTA and FQGNSA. The germline V and J ends were trimmed by 2 bases and 5 bases, with 13 bases remaining between them.

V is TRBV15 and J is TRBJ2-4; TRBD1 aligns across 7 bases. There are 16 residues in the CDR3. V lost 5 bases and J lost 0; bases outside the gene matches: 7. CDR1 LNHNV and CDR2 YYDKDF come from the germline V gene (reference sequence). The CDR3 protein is CATSRETGLAKNIQYF. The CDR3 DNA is TGTGCCACCAGCCGCGAGACAGGGCTAGCCAAAAACATTCAGTACTTC.

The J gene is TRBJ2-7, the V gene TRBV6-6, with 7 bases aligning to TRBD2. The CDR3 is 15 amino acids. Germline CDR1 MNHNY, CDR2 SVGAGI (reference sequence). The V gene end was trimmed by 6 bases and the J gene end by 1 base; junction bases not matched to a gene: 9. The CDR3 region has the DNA TGTGCCAGCAGCCGATTTCGGGAGGAGTCCTACGAGCAGTACTTC. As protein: CASSRFREESYEQYF.

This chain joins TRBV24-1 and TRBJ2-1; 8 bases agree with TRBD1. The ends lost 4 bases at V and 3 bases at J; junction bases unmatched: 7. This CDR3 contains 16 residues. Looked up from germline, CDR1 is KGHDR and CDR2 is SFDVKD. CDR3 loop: CATSDPRQGYYNEQFF. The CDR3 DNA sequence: TGTGCCACCAGTGACCCTAGACAGGGGTACTACAATGAGCAGTTCTTC.

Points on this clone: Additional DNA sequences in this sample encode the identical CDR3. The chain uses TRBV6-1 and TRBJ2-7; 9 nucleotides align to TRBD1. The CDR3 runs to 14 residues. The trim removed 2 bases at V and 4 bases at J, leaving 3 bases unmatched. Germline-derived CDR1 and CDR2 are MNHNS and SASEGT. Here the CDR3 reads CASSETGGGYEQYF. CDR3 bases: TGTGCCAGCAGTGAAACAGGGGGCGGGTACGAGCAGTACTTC.

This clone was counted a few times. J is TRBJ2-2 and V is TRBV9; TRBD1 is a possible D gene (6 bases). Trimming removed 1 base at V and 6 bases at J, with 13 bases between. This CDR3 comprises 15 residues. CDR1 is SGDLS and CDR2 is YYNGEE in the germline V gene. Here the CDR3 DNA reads TGTGCCAGCAGCGTACAGGGGTTCTCGGCCGGGGAGCTGTTTTTT. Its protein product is CASSVQGFSAGELFF.

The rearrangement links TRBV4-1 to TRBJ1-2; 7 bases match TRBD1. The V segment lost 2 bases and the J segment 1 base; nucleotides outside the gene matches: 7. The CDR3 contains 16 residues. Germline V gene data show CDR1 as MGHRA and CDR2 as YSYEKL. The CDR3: CASSQLGTGVNYGYTF. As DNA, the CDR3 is TGCGCCAGCAGCCAATTGGGTACAGGGGTTAACTATGGCTACACCTTC.